This T cell receptor beta chain was sequenced during a study of blood T cell repertoires in COVID-19. About the research overall: The cDNA or gDNA used as material had been derived from T cells, B-cell-depleted T cells, or PBMCs.

Here immunoSEQ multiplex PCR was the method, and the copy in TCRdb shows in-frame clones only, minus some. The sample yields around 200,000 clones, 85% seen once. Categorization into cohorts depended on clinical history that participants reported. Cohort 3 donors were reported recovered after two negative PCRs, clearance, or symptom resolution. This CDR3 has 18 amino acids. The J segment lost 0 bases and the V segment lost 4 bases, leaving 7 bases of the junction unmatched. Germline CDR1 SGHTA, CDR2 FQGNSA. The TCR originated in a man aged 40-49 years who had recovered from COVID-19. The sample taken for sequencing was PBMCs or T cells enriched from blood (not recorded which). The chain has TRBV7-2 and TRBJ2-7; 15 bases agree with TRBD2. This chain's CDR3 is CASSSQGTSGGTSYEQYF. The CDR3 region has the DNA TGTGCCAGCAGCTCACAAGGGACTAGCGGGGGGACCTCCTACGAGCAGTACTTC.